One sample yielded the 22 T cell receptor beta chains listed below, sequenced in a study of T cells in Graves' hyperthyroidism and ophthalmopathy (dated by TCRdb to between 2018 and 2021). The method behind the library was multiplex PCR. Sequencer: Illumina HiSeq 2000. Amplification of TCR beta CDR3 regions was carried out from RNA transcripts. For the first round of RT-PCR on the TCR CDR3, the HTBI primer set was used together with the Qiagen OneStep RT-PCR kit. The public reads were run again by TCRdb, first through fastp at Q25 and then through MiXCR, and only productive beta chains were kept. Rows merge per CDR3 protein into single entries with the most common DNA and genes. Here the sample has about 500,000 distinct CDR3 sequences; roughly a sixth occur a single time. The ten largest clonotypes hold 18% of the sample. Sequencing input: blood. The receptors were sampled from a woman between 18 and 29 years old with Graves' hyperthyroidism.

V and J are TRBV28 and TRBJ1-5, with D possibly being TRBD1 (5 bases). V was cut by 2 bases and J by 0 bases, with 11 bases left in between. The CDR3 is 16 residues long. Germline V lookup: CDR1 MDHEN, CDR2 SYDVKM. The DNA of the CDR3 is TGTGCCAGCAGTTTAGGGGACCTTTCTAGCAATCAGCCCCAGCATTTT. Protein product: CASSLGDLSSNQPQHF.

This chain connects TRBV5-5 to TRBJ1-2; D is perhaps TRBD1 (5 bases). The length of the CDR3 is 16 residues. Germline values: CDR1 SGHKS, CDR2 YYEKEE (reference sequence). The V and J ends lost 3 bases and 1 base respectively, with 16 bases between them. CDR3: CASSSPRGMDNYGYTF. As DNA, the CDR3 is TGTGCCAGCAGCTCACCCCGGGGGATGGATAACTATGGCTACACCTTC.

V is TRBV11-2 and J is TRBJ1-2; a weak D match, TRBD1 (5 bases). The V end was cut by 1 base, the J end by 5 bases, with 17 bases between. The CDR3 runs 16 residues. From germline, CDR1 is SGHAT and CDR2 FQNNGV. CDR3 nucleotides: TGTGCCAGCAGCTTAGTCCCGATGGCAGGGCTGTATGGCTACACCTTC. As protein: CASSLVPMAGLYGYTF.

This clonotype was detected once. The genes are TRBV14 and TRBJ2-3; 7 bases are a match to TRBD2. Losses at the gene ends were 4 bases for V and 6 bases for J; bases not matched to a gene: 22. The CDR3 length is 19 residues. The V gene's germline CDR1 is SGHDN and CDR2 FVKESK. CDR3 in DNA: TGTGCCAGCAGCCCAGGGAATCGGGGGGAATTAAACACACAGGATACGCAGTATTTT. Amino acids: CASSPGNRGELNTQDTQYF.

The table lists this clonotype with many counts. The chain links TRBV27 to TRBJ1-1; D may be TRBD1 (6 bases). Germline V gene sequence: CDR1 MNHEY, CDR2 SMNVEV (reference sequence). Trimming pared 6 bases from V and 1 base from J, leaving 6 bases between. This CDR3 has 12 residues. CDR3 loop: CASRDRNTEAFF. Written as DNA, the CDR3 is TGTGCCAGCAGGGACAGGAACACTGAAGCTTTCTTT.

Many counts were recorded for this clonotype. This chain joins TRBV27 and TRBJ2-7; D might be TRBD2 (5 bases). The CDR3 length is 15 residues. Germline assignment: CDR1 MNHEY and CDR2 SMNVEV (reference sequence). V lost 3 bases and J lost 2, with 14 bases in between. CDR3 sequence: CASSFGITTTYEQYF. The CDR3 DNA is TGTGCCAGCAGTTTCGGGATTACGACCACCTACGAGCAGTACTTC.

The CDR3 region has the DNA TGTGCCAGCAGTGAGCGGGCTTCCGGACTAGCGGGAGGACTCACAGATACGCAGTATTTT. This translates into CASSERASGLAGGLTDTQYF. The chain combines TRBV25-1 with TRBJ2-3, with TRBD2 identical over 14 bases. Per germline, CDR1 MGHDK and CDR2 SYGVNS. V dropped 3 bases and J dropped 2; count of bases not matched to a gene: 13. This CDR3 spans 20 amino acids.

This clonotype has just a few counts. This chain joins TRBV30 and TRBJ1-5; perhaps TRBD1 as D (6 bases). V dropped 4 bases and J dropped 0 bases, with 13 bases sitting between them. This CDR3 has 15 amino acids. Germline CDR1 reads GTSNPN; CDR2 reads SVGIG (reference sequence). CDR3 coding DNA: TGTGCCTGGAAAAGGGGGAGAAATAGCAATCAGCCCCAGCATTTT. This translates into CAWKRGRNSNQPQHF.

The chain has TRBV9 and TRBJ2-5, with 9 positions matching TRBD2. With V trimmed by 3 bases and J by 5 bases, 5 bases remained unmatched. Germline loops: CDR1 SGDLS, CDR2 YYNGEE. There are 14 residues in the CDR3. The CDR3 protein is CASSGRLADETQYF. In DNA form, the CDR3 reads TGTGCCAGCAGCGGCCGACTAGCGGATGAGACCCAGTACTTC.

The V gene is TRBV7-6, the J gene TRBJ2-7; 8 nucleotides match TRBD1. The CDR3 runs 16 residues. V trimming: 1 base; J trimming: 3 bases; junction bases outside the gene matches: 8. Germline assignment: CDR1 SGHVS and CDR2 FNYEAQ. The CDR3 DNA reads TGTGCCAGCAGCTTAGTAGGGCAGGGGGCCGACTACGAGCAGTACTTC. Protein sequence: CASSLVGQGADYEQYF. Together with reference TRBV7-6 and TRBJ2-7, the CDR3 gives the full variable domain: GAGVSQSPRYKVTKRGQDVALRCDPISGHVSLYWYRQALGQGPEFLTYFNYEAQQDKSGLPNDRFSAERPEGSISTLTIQRTEQRDSAMYRCASSLVGQGADYEQYFGPGTRLTVT.

A few counts support this clonotype. V and J are TRBV19 and TRBJ1-3; D not resolved. The CDR3 has 14 residues. The germline CDR1 and CDR2 sequences are LNHDA and SQIVND (reference sequence). Trimming removed 6 bases from V and 0 bases from J, with 9 bases in between. The CDR3 nucleotides are TGTGCCAGTAGATTGGCCAGCTCTGGAAACACCATATATTTT. The encoded protein is CASRLASSGNTIYF.

This clonotype has ten or more counts. This rearrangement joins TRBV29-1 to TRBJ2-3, with TRBD2 identical over 12 bases. V was pared by 8 bases and J by 0 bases, with 6 bases of the junction left unmatched. Germline V CDR1 and CDR2: SQVTM, ANQGSEA. There are 15 residues in the CDR3. CDR3 residues: CSFRTSGTSTDTQYF. Written as DNA, the CDR3 is TGCAGCTTTAGGACTAGCGGGACTAGCACAGATACGCAGTATTTT.

This clonotype turned up a few times. The chain employs TRBV5-1 and TRBJ1-1, with D maybe TRBD1 (5 bases). This CDR3 region has 15 residues. CDR1 and CDR2 (germline): SGHRS, YFSETQ. V was shortened by 4 bases and J by 1 base, with 14 bases between the two germline ends. The CDR3: CASSPQQAGNTEAFF. The CDR3 DNA reads as TGCGCCAGCAGCCCTCAACAGGCGGGGAACACTGAAGCTTTCTTT.

This clonotype was counted a few times. This rearrangement joins TRBV2 to TRBJ1-2; D might be TRBD1 (5 bases). The V and J ends lost 7 bases and 3 bases respectively, with 15 bases between them. CDR1 SNHLY and CDR2 FYNNEI come from the germline V gene. CDR3 length equals 14 residues. CDR3 sequence: CASTRTGPYYGYTF. The CDR3 bases are TGTGCCAGCACTCGGACGGGACCCTACTATGGCTACACCTTC.

This clonotype was seen only a few times. The V gene is TRBV6-4, the J gene TRBJ2-2; D may correspond to TRBD1 or TRBD2 (5 bases each). With 9 bases removed from V and 6 bases from J, the gap between germline ends came to 23 bases. The CDR3 totals 16 residues. Germline CDR1 is MRHNA and CDR2 is SNTAGT. CDR3 nucleotide sequence: TGTGCCAGTGAAAACACAGGAGGTGGTGACTCCGGGGAGCTGTTTTTT. It encodes CASENTGGGDSGELFF.

This clonotype came up a few times. This sequence joins TRBV2 and TRBJ2-5; D unresolved. The CDR3 length is 13 residues. Germline V gene sequence: CDR1 SNHLY, CDR2 FYNNEI. V lost 9 bases to trimming and J lost 2 bases, with 13 bases between them. The CDR3 bases are TGTGCCAGTACTAAAGAGACTCAAGAGACCCAGTACTTC. Translated: CASTKETQETQYF.

This clonotype was found a few times. V gene TRBV28 combines with J gene TRBJ1-2; no firm D call. V was shortened by 1 base and J by 2 bases, with 20 bases between the two germline ends. Per germline, CDR1 MDHEN and CDR2 SYDVKM. The CDR3 consists of 18 residues. CDR3 sequence reads: CASSLFSGPRAPNYGYTF. In DNA form, the CDR3 reads TGTGCCAGCAGTTTATTCAGCGGGCCGAGGGCCCCGAACTATGGCTACACCTTC.

This clonotype was seen repeatedly, ten times or more. CDR3 loop: CASSAPGALQETQYF. CDR3 nucleotide sequence: TGTGCCAGCAGCGCCCCAGGGGCTTTGCAAGAGACCCAGTACTTC. The chain has TRBV28 and TRBJ2-5, with D perhaps matching TRBD1 (6 bases). Trimming took off 6 bases at V and 2 bases at J, with 16 bases between the two ends. Germline V CDR1 and CDR2: MDHEN, SYDVKM. CDR3 size: 15 residues.

The chain uses TRBV12-3 or TRBV12-4 and TRBJ1-2; TRBD1 is a possible D gene (5 bases). The CDR3 runs to 14 residues. V lost 5 bases and J lost 4, with 14 bases in between. The CDR3 is CASSPGTDFYGYTF. CDR3 DNA: TGTGCCAGCAGTCCCGGGACCGATTTCTATGGCTACACCTTC.

The V gene is TRBV6-2 or TRBV6-3, the J gene TRBJ2-1; 8 nucleotides align to TRBD2. Germline V gene data show CDR1 as MNHEY and CDR2 as SVGEGT. The CDR3 loop spans 14 amino acids. V trimming: 8 bases; J trimming: 4 bases; junction bases outside the gene matches: 7. The CDR3 sequence is CASGPSGFYNEQFF. CDR3 sequence (DNA): TGTGCCAGCGGGCCTAGCGGGTTTTACAATGAGCAGTTCTTC.

This clonotype has just a few counts. The genes are TRBV7-9 and TRBJ1-2; tentatively, D is TRBD1 (6 bases). CDR3 size: 17 residues. Germline V gene lookup returns CDR1 SEHNR and CDR2 FQNEAQ (reference sequence). Deletions cut 3 bases from V and 1 base from J, with 18 bases between. The CDR3 DNA reads TGTGCCAGCAGCTTTATCCGGGACATCCATTTTAACTATGGCTACACCTTC. This encodes CASSFIRDIHFNYGYTF.

Ten or more counts support this clonotype. This chain connects TRBV5-1 to TRBJ2-7; TRBD2 matches at 7 bases. Looked up from germline, CDR1 is SGHRS and CDR2 is YFSETQ. J gave up 6 bases and V 1 base, and 7 bases lay outside the gene matches. CDR3 length: 14 amino acids. The CDR3 here is CASSLWTREAEQYF. CDR3 DNA sequence: TGCGCCAGCAGCTTGTGGACTAGAGAGGCCGAGCAGTACTTC.